This TCR beta chain was documented in a study of blood T cell repertoires in COVID-19. In the study's own analysis: The authors estimated nucleated cell counts from reference gene primer amplification. Profiled with immunoSEQ multiplex PCR; TCRdb holds only in-frame clones, not every one. V, J and clone size reflect that table, while D and trimming were determined from the DNA. The data contain nearly 15,000 clones, around 70% of them singletons. The TCR originated in a man between 60 and 75 years old with acute or convalescent COVID-19. What was sequenced was peripheral blood.

The CDR3 DNA follows: TGTGCCAGCAGAGGGACAGGGCTCTATGGCTACACCTTC. This codes for CASRGTGLYGYTF. The chain joins TRBV2 to TRBJ1-2; 9 bases fit TRBD1. The CDR3 has 13 residues. The V gene end was trimmed by 6 bases and the J gene end by 4 bases; junction bases not matched to a gene: 3. Germline V lookup: CDR1 SNHLY, CDR2 FYNNEI.